This T cell receptor (beta chain) was documented in a study of cytomegalovirus exposure and HLA in healthy donors. Study-level results: Most TCR sequences were uncommon, yet certain public TCRs appeared in many donors. The listing of fewer than 200 TCR beta chains classed them as cytomegalovirus-associated.

Generated by immunoSEQ multiplex PCR, the TCRdb table keeps only in-frame clones and is missing some. The sample holds about 160,000 clones, roughly 86% seen once. Turning to this clone: Its specificity is unknown.

The CDR3 runs 12 residues. The germline CDR1 and CDR2 sequences are MDHEN and SYDVKM. V lost 5 bases and J lost 4, with 9 bases in between. Donors were drawn from the roughly 130-subject validation cohort, separate from the roughly 670-subject first cohort. V is TRBV28 and J is TRBJ2-7, with a possible D match to TRBD2 (5 bases). The sequence came from a man aged 18 to 35 in good health and CMV-seropositive. Sequenced: PBMCs. The CDR3 is CASSLASYEQYF. DNA for the CDR3: TGTGCCAGCAGTCTAGCCAGTTACGAGCAGTACTTC.